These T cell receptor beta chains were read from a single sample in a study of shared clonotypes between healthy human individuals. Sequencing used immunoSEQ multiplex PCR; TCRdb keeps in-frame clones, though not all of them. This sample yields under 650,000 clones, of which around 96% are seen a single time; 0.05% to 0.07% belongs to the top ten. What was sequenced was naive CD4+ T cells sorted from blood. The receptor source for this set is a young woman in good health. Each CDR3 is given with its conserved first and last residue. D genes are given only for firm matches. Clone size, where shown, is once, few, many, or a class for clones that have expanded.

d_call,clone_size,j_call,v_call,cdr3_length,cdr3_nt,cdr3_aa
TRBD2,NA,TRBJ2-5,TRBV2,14,TGTGCCAGCAGCTGGCGGGAGATGGTAGAGACCCAGTACTTC,CASSWREMVETQYF
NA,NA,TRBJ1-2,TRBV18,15,TGTGCCAGCTCACCGCCGGCAGCCCGTTCGGTCGGCTACACCTTC,CASSPPAARSVGYTF
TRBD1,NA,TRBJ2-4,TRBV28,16,TGTGCCAGCAGCCGGGGGACAGGGCTGCCCGTAAACATTCAGTACTTC,CASSRGTGLPVNIQYF
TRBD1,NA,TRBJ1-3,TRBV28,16,TGTGCCAGCAGTTTATGGACAGGGGGATCTGGAAACACCATATATTTT,CASSLWTGGSGNTIYF
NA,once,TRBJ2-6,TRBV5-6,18,TGTGCCAGCAGCTTCCGCCGGGCAGGGGCGCACGGGGCCAACGTCCTGACTTTC,CASSFRRAGAHGANVLTF
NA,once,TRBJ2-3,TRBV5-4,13,TGTGCCAGCGGGGAGATGAGAACAGATACGCAGTATTTT,CASGEMRTDTQYF
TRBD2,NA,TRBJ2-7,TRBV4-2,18,TGTGCCAGCAGCCAAGTTCCCGGGACTAGCGGACCTTTGATCGAGCAGTACTTC,CASSQVPGTSGPLIEQYF
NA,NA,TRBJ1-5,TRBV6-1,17,TGTGCCAGCAGTGAAGGATCAACTACAGGGTCCTATCAGCCCCAGCATTTT,CASSEGSTTGSYQPQHF
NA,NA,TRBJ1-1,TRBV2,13,TGTGCCAGCCTTGGGTCAAGGGGGACTGAAGCTTTCTTT,CASLGSRGTEAFF
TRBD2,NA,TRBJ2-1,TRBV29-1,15,TGCAGCGTTGATCTAGGACTAGCGGGGCCCAATGAGCAGTTCTTC,CSVDLGLAGPNEQFF
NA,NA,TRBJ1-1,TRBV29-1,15,TGCAGCGTTGGGGTCCGACAGATCATGAACACTGAAGCTTTCTTT,CSVGVRQIMNTEAFF
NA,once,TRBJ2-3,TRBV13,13,TGTGCCAGCAGCTTAATTTTCACAGATACGCAGTATTTT,CASSLIFTDTQYF
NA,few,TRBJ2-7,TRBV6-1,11,TGTGCCAGCATTTATCGCTACGAGCAGTACTTC,CASIYRYEQYF
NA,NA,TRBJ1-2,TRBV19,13,TGTGCCAGTAGTATCGGTAGCAACTATGGCTACACCTTC,CASSIGSNYGYTF
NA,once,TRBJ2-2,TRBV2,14,TGTGCCAGCAGTGAAAGGACGAACACCGGGGAGCTGTTTTTT,CASSERTNTGELFF
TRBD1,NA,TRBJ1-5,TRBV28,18,TGTGCCAGCAGTTTATGGGATGGGGACAGGGGCTTCAATCAGCCCCAGCATTTT,CASSLWDGDRGFNQPQHF
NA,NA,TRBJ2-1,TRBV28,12,TGTGCCAGCAGTTTATTTTACAATGAGCAGTTCTTC,CASSLFYNEQFF
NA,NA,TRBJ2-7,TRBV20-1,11,TGCAGTGCTTTCATGGGGGCCGAGCAGTACTTC,CSAFMGAEQYF
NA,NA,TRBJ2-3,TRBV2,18,TGTGCCAGCAATTTATTTCCCGCGGCTCTGCACTACACAGATACGCAGTATTTT,CASNLFPAALHYTDTQYF
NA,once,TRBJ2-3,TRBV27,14,TGTGCCAGCAAGAAGGGACTTCTCACAGATACGCAGTATTTT,CASKKGLLTDTQYF
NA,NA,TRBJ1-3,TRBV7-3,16,TGTGCCAGCAGCCAACCCGTTTCTGGGGCTGGAAACACCATATATTTT,CASSQPVSGAGNTIYF
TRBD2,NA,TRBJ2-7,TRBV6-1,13,TGTGCCAGCAGTGATGGCGGGAGGGGTGAGCAGTACTTC,CASSDGGRGEQYF
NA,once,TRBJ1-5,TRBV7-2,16,TGTGCCAGCAGCCTTCGGACAGAAAATAGCAATCAGCCCCAGCATTTT,CASSLRTENSNQPQHF
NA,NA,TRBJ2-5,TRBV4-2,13,TGTGCCAGCAGCTTAAGCGGGCAAGAGACCCAGTACTTC,CASSLSGQETQYF
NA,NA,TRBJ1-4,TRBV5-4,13,TGTGCCAGCAGCCAACAGGGTGGTGAAAAACTGTTTTTT,CASSQQGGEKLFF
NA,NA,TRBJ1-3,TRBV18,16,TGTGCCAGCTCCACACGGATAGCTGACTCTGGAAACACCATATATTTT,CASSTRIADSGNTIYF
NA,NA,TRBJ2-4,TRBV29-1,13,TGCAGCGTTGAAGAAGGGGGAGGAAACATTCAGTACTTC,CSVEEGGGNIQYF
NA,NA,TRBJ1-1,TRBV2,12,TGTGCCAGCAGTGAAGGGAGAACTGAAGCTTTCTTT,CASSEGRTEAFF
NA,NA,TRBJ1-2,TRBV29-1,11,TGCAGCGGAGTAGGTAACTATGGCTACACCTTC,CSGVGNYGYTF
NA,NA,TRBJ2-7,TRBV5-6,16,TGTGCCAGCAGCTCCCGGGGTGCGGGGGCAACCTACGAGCAGTACTTC,CASSSRGAGATYEQYF
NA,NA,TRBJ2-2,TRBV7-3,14,TGTGCCAGCAGCATACAGGGGAACACCGGGGAGCTGTTTTTT,CASSIQGNTGELFF
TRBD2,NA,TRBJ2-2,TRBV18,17,TGTGCCAGCTCACCAATCTTGCTAGCGGCCAGCGGCGGGGAGCTGTTTTTT,CASSPILLAASGGELFF
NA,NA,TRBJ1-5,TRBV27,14,TGTGCCAGAGACAGGTATTCGGGCAATCAGCCCCAGCATTTT,CARDRYSGNQPQHF